The sequence of this T cell receptor beta chain was determined in a study of T cells in Graves' hyperthyroidism and ophthalmopathy. To note about this clonotype: What it binds is not known.

V shed 6 bases, J shed 3 bases, and the junction held 16 bases outside the gene matches. The germline V gene encodes CDR1 MNHEY and CDR2 SVGEGT. The CDR3 runs to 17 residues. General study findings and limits: Ophthalmopathy got predicted by the model a median roughly 6.4 months before its onset.

Amplification of TCR beta CDR3 regions was performed using RNA transcripts as template. The TCR CDR3 first-round RT-PCR relied on the HTBI primer set. MiXCR, applied by TCRdb to the multiplex PCR reads, yields one record per CDR3 protein. The data contain 610,000 or so distinct CDR3 sequences, 35% to 55% of them seen just once; the ten biggest clones take up approximately 8.4%. Material for sequencing was peripheral blood or thyroid tissue (not recorded which). This chain joins TRBV6-2 or TRBV6-3 and TRBJ1-1; 7 bases fit TRBD1. The TCR was taken from a woman aged 18-30 years with Graves' hyperthyroidism. The DNA for the CDR3 is TGTGCCAGCAGACAACAGGGCTACAGGGGCGAGGACACTGAAGCTTTCTTT. Translated: CASRQQGYRGEDTEAFF.